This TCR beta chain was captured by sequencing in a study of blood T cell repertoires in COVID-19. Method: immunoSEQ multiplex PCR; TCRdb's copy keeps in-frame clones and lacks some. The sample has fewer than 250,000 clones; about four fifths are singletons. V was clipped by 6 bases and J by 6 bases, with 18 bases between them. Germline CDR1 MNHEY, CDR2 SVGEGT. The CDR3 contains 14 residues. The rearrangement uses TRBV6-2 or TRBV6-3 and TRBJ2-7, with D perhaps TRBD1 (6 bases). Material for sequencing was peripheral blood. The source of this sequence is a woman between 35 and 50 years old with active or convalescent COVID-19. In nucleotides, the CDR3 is TGTGCCAGCAGCAGGGGCTCGGAAGTAGCCGAGCAGTACTTC. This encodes CASSRGSEVAEQYF.